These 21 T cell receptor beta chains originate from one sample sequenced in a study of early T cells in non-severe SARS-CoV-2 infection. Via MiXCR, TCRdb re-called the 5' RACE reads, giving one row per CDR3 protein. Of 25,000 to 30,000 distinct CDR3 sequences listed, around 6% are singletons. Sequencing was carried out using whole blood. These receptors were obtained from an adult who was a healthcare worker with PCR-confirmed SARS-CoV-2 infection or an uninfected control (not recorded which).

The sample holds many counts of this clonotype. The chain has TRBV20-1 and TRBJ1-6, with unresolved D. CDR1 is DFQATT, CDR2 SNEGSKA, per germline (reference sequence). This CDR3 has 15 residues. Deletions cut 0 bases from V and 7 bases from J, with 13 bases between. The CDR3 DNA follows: TGCAGTGCTAGAGACGTGACAAGACGGAATTCACCCCTCCACTTT. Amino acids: CSARDVTRRNSPLHF.

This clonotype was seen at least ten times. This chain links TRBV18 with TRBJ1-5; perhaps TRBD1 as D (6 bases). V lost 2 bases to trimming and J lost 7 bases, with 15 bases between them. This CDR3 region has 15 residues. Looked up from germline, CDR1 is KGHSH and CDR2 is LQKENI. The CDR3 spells CASSPMSGDKQPQHF. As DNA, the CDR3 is TGTGCCAGCTCACCAATGTCAGGGGATAAGCAGCCCCAGCATTTT.

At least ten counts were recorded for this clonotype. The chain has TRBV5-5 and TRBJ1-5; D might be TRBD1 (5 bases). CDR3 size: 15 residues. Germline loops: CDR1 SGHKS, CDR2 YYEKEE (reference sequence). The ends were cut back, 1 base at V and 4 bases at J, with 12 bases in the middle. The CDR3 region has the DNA TGTGCCAGCAGCTTGTCCCCAGGGCGAAATCAGCCCCAGCATTTT. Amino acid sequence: CASSLSPGRNQPQHF.

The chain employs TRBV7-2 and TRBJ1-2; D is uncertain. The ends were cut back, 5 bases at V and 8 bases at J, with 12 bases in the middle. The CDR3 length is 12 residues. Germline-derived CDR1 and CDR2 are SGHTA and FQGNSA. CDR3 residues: CASSLFDQGYTF. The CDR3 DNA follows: TGTGCCAGCAGCCTATTTGATCAGGGCTACACCTTC. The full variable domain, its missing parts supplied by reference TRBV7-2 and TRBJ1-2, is GAGVSQSPSNKVTEKGKDVELRCDPISGHTALYWYRQSLGQGLEFLIYFQGNSAPDKSGLPSDRFSAERTGGSVSTLTIQRTQQEDSAVYLCASSLFDQGYTFGSGTRLTVV.

CDR3 sequence (DNA): TGTGCCACACCATCCCGGGCTAGCCGTCACTACGAGCAGTACTTC. This sequence encodes CATPSRASRHYEQYF. The rearrangement joins TRBV19 to TRBJ2-7, with a tentative D call TRBD2 (5 bases). The CDR3 is 15 residues long. Germline V gene data show CDR1 as LNHDA and CDR2 as SQIVND (reference sequence). V lost 10 bases to trimming and J lost 3 bases, with 22 bases between them.

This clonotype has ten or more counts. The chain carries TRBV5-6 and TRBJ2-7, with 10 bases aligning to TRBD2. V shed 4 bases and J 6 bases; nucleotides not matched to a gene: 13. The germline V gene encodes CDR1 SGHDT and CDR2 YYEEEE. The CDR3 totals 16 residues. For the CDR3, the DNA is TGTGCCAGCAGCCCGGACCCTAGCGGGGGTACCGGCGAGCAGTACTTC. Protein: CASSPDPSGGTGEQYF.

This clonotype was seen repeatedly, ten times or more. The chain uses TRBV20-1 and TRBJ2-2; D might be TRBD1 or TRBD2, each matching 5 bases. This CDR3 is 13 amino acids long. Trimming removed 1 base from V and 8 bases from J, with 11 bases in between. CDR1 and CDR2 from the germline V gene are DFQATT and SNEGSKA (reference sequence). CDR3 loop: CSARATGGGELFF. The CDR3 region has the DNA TGCAGTGCTAGAGCCACTGGGGGAGGGGAGCTGTTTTTT.

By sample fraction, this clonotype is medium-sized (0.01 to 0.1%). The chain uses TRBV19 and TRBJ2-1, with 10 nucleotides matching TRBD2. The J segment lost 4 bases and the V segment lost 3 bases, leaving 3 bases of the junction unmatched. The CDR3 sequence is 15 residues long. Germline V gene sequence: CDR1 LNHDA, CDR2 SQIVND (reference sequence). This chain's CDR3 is CASSISSGGYNEQFF. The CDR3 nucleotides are TGTGCCAGTAGTATCTCTAGCGGGGGATACAATGAGCAGTTCTTC.

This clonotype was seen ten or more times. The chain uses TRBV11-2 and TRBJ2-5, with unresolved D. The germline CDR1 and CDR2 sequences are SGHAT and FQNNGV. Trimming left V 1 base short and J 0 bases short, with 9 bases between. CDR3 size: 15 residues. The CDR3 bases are TGTGCCAGCAGCTTAGTAGTTGAGTACCAAGAGACCCAGTACTTC. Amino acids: CASSLVVEYQETQYF.

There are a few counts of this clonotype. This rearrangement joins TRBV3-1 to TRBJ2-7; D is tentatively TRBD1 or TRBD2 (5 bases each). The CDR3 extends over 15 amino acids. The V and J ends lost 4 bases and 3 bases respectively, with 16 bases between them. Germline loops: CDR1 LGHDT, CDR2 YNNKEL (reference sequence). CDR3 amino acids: CASSPHPGTDYEQYF. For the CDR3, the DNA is TGTGCCAGCAGCCCGCACCCCGGGACGGACTACGAGCAGTACTTC.

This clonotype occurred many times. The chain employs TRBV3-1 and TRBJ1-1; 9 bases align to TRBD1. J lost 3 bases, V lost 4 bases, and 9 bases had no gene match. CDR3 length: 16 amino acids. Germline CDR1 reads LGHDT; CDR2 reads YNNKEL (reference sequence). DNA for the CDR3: TGTGCCAGCAGCCTAAGGTCGTGGACAGGGGACACTGAAGCTTTCTTT. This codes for CASSLRSWTGDTEAFF.

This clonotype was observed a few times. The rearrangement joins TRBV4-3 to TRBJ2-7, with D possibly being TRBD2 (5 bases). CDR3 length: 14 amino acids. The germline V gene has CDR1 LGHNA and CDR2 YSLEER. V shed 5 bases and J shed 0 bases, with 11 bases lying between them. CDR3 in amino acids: CASSEGPSSYEQYF. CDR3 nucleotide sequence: TGCGCCAGCAGCGAGGGCCCCAGCTCCTACGAGCAGTACTTC.

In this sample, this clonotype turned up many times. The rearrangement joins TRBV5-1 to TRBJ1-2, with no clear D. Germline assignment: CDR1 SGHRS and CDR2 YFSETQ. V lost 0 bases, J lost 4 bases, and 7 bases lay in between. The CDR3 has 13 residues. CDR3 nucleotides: TGCGCCAGCAGCTTGGGTCGACTCTATGGCTACACCTTC. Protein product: CASSLGRLYGYTF.

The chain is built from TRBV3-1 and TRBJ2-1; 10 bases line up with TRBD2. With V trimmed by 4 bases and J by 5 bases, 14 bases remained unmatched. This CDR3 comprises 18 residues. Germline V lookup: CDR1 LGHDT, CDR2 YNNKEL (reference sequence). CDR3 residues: CASSPNPYSGGRHNEQFF. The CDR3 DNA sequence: TGTGCCAGCAGCCCTAACCCCTATAGCGGGGGGCGGCACAATGAGCAGTTCTTC.

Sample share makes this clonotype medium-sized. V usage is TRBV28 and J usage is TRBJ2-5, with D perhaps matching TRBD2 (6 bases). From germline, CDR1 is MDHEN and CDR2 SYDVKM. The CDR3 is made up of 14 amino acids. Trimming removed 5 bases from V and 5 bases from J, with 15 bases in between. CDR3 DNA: TGTGCCAGCAGTCCATCATTCGGAGGGGAGACCCAGTACTTC. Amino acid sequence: CASSPSFGGETQYF.

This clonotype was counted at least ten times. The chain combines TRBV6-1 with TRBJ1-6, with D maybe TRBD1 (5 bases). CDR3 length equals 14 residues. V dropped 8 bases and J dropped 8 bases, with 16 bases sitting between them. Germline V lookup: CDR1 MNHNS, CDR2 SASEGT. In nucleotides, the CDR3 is TGTGCCAGCCACGTCGGCGGGGGTGATTCACCCCTCCACTTT. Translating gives CASHVGGGDSPLHF.

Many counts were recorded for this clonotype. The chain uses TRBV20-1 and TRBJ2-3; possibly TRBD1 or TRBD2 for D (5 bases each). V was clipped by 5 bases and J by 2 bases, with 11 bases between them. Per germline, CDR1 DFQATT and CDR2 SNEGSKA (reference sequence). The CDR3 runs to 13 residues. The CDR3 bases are TGCAGTGCTGGGGGTGCGTACACAGATACGCAGTATTTT. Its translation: CSAGGAYTDTQYF.

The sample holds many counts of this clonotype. The CDR3 nucleotides read TGTGCCAGCAGTCCCACGGGGTCGAGCTCCTACAATGAGCAGTTCTTC. Its protein is CASSPTGSSSYNEQFF. V is TRBV9 and J is TRBJ2-1; tentatively, D is TRBD2 (5 bases). This CDR3 contains 16 residues. Trimming removed 5 bases at V and 0 bases at J, with 15 bases between. Germline V gene data show CDR1 as SGDLS and CDR2 as YYNGEE. The variable domain in full, with the rest retrieved from reference TRBV9 and TRBJ2-1, is DSGVTQTPKHLITATGQRVTLRCSPRSGDLSVYWYQQSLDQGLQFLIQYYNGEERAKGNILERFSAQQFPDLHSELNLSSLELGDSALYFCASSPTGSSSYNEQFFGPGTRLTVL.

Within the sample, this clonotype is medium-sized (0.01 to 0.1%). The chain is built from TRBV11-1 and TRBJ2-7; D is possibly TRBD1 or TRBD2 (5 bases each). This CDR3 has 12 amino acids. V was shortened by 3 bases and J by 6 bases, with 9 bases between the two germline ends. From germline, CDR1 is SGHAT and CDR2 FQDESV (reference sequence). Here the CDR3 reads CASSFGGGEQYF. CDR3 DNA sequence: TGTGCCAGCAGCTTTGGTGGGGGCGAGCAGTACTTC.

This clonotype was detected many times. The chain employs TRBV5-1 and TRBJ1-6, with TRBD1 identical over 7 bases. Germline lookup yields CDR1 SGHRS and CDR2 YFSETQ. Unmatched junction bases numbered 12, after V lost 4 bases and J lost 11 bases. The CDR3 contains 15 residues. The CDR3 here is CASSPTGQALPPLHF. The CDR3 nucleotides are TGCGCCAGCAGCCCTACCGGACAGGCGCTCCCACCCCTCCACTTT.

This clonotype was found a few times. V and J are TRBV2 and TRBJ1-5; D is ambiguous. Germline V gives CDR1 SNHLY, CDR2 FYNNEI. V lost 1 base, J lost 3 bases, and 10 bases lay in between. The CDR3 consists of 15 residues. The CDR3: CASSEDGRDNQPQHF. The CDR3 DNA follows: TGTGCCAGCAGTGAAGATGGCAGAGACAATCAGCCCCAGCATTTT.